The T cell receptor beta chain described here comes from a study of shared T cell receptors in the human thymus. The V gene end was trimmed by 10 bases and the J gene end by 8 bases; junction bases not matched to a gene: 10. This CDR3 region has 12 residues. Germline V gene lookup returns CDR1 MGHDK and CDR2 SYGVNS. Repertoires were generated with immunoSEQ multiplex PCR, while TCRdb's copy carries only in-frame clones and drops some. The sample shows about 710,000 clones, roughly 86% of them seen only once. The same specimen was also included in a second study, on human thymus T cells. From that report: Infants, healthy and Finnish, who were having corrective surgery for congenital heart defects served as donors. In corrective heart surgery, resections were taken, and these provided the thymus tissue. Across thymic and blood repertoires, the usage of V and J genes appeared to be biased. In unrelated individuals, thymic repertoires overlapped highly, according to related research.

This sequence originates from a boy under two years old with a congenital heart defect. The specimen sequenced was thymocytes. This chain links TRBV25-1 with TRBJ1-2; 7 bases match TRBD1. DNA of the CDR3: TGTGCCACCCGACAGGGCTATGGCGGCTACACCTTC. It yields the protein CATRQGYGGYTF.